The 6 T cell receptor beta chains reported below all come from one sample, sequenced in a study of blood T cell repertoires in COVID-19. Profiling relied on immunoSEQ multiplex PCR, and the TCRdb table lists in-frame clones only, not all of them. The sample includes under 200,000 clones, about 85% of them seen just once. Sequencing used peripheral blood. Receptors originate from a woman aged 55-69 years with COVID-19, enrolled during active disease.

The chain joins TRBV7-6 to TRBJ2-7, with 12 bases aligning to TRBD2. After removal of 3 bases from V and 6 bases from J, the junction contained 9 bases not matched to a gene. The CDR3 covers 16 residues. Germline V gene lookup returns CDR1 SGHVS and CDR2 FNYEAQ. The CDR3 sequence: CASSLAPTSGRGEQYF. CDR3 nucleotides: TGTGCCAGCAGCTTGGCCCCGACTAGCGGGAGAGGCGAGCAGTACTTC.

The genes are TRBV6-4 and TRBJ1-6; TRBD1 aligns across 8 bases. The germline CDR1 and CDR2 sequences are MRHNA and SNTAGT. The CDR3 sequence is 16 residues long. Trimming cost V 4 bases and J 6 bases; bases outside gene matches: 8. This chain's CDR3 is CASSATTGAINSPLHF. The DNA for the CDR3 is TGTGCCAGCAGTGCAACGACAGGGGCGATTAATTCACCCCTCCACTTT.

The V gene is TRBV7-9, the J gene TRBJ1-5; D ambiguous. V lost 4 bases, J lost 4 bases, and 8 bases lay in between. Germline V gene sequence: CDR1 SEHNR, CDR2 FQNEAQ (reference sequence). The CDR3 length is 13 residues. The DNA for the CDR3 is TGTGCCAGCAGCTCGACACCTAATCAGCCCCAGCATTTT. This sequence encodes CASSSTPNQPQHF.

This rearrangement joins TRBV7-6 to TRBJ1-1, with D hard to call. This CDR3 is built from 15 residues. Germline CDR1 reads SGHVS; CDR2 reads FNYEAQ. V lost 1 base and J lost 1, with 10 bases in between. The DNA for the CDR3 is TGTGCCAGCAGCTTAGTTTGGGAGGGGAACACTGAAGCTTTCTTT. Translated: CASSLVWEGNTEAFF.

This chain links TRBV4-1 with TRBJ2-1; TRBD2 aligns across 9 bases. In germline, CDR1 is MGHRA, CDR2 YSYEKL. This CDR3 comprises 15 residues. The J segment lost 8 bases and the V segment lost 3 bases, leaving 8 bases of the junction unmatched. As DNA, the CDR3 is TGCGCCAGCAGCCACCCTAGCGGGGACTCGGATGAGCAGTTCTTC. Its translation is CASSHPSGDSDEQFF.

The chain joins TRBV27 to TRBJ1-5, with 8 bases that match TRBD1. V shed 4 bases, J shed 7 bases, and the junction held 6 bases outside the gene matches. Per germline, CDR1 MNHEY and CDR2 SMNVEV (reference sequence). The CDR3 runs 14 residues. Written as DNA, the CDR3 is TGTGCCAGCAGTTCCGGGACAGGTGGCCAGCCCCAGCATTTT. Its translation: CASSSGTGGQPQHF.